The 24 T cell receptor beta chains given below trace back to one sample, sequenced in a study of CD8 T cells in Susac syndrome. Reverse transcription of roughly 0.45 to 1 ug RNA used random hexamers. TCRdb reprocessed the immunoSEQ multiplex PCR reads with MiXCR, giving one entry per CDR3 protein. The sample lists 200,000 to 250,000 distinct CDR3 sequences, approximately 94% occurring once. The specimen was CD4+ T cells from PBMCs. The receptor set was obtained from a human donor with Susac syndrome.

This rearrangement joins TRBV15 to TRBJ2-7; D could derive from TRBD1 or TRBD2 (5 bases each). This CDR3 contains 16 residues. V was clipped by 3 bases and J by 0 bases, with 15 bases between them. Germline loops: CDR1 LNHNV, CDR2 YYDKDF (reference sequence). CDR3 sequence: CATSSYPGQHSYEQYF. The CDR3 coding sequence is TGTGCCACCAGCAGCTATCCGGGGCAACACTCCTACGAGCAGTACTTC.

The chain uses TRBV30 and TRBJ1-1; perhaps TRBD1 as D (5 bases). Germline assignment: CDR1 GTSNPN and CDR2 SVGIG (reference sequence). Trimming cost V 6 bases and J 1 base, with 12 bases left between them. This CDR3 spans 13 amino acids. CDR3 sequence (DNA): TGTGCCTGCTCCCAGGGAAAGAACACTGAAGCTTTCTTT. Its protein is CACSQGKNTEAFF.

The chain combines TRBV3-1 with TRBJ1-2; 7 nucleotides match TRBD1. This CDR3 comprises 13 residues. V lost 0 bases, J lost 7 bases, and 2 bases stayed unmatched. Germline CDR1 reads LGHDT; CDR2 reads YNNKEL (reference sequence). CDR3 DNA sequence: TGTGCCAGCAGCCAAGACCGGGACAGTGGCTACACCTTC. Its translation: CASSQDRDSGYTF.

This chain connects TRBV4-1 to TRBJ1-6, with D possibly matching TRBD1 (5 bases). With 1 base removed from V and 5 bases from J, the gap between germline ends came to 15 bases. This CDR3 region has 17 residues. Germline V gene sequence: CDR1 MGHRA, CDR2 YSYEKL. The CDR3 DNA reads TGCGCCAGCAGCCAAGGTGGGGGGGGGACGGATAATTCACCCCTCCACTTT. This sequence encodes CASSQGGGGTDNSPLHF.

The gene calls are TRBV25-1 and TRBJ2-2; no definite D call. The length of the CDR3 is 16 residues. Germline lookup yields CDR1 MGHDK and CDR2 SYGVNS. Between the trimmed V and J ends, which lost 3 bases and 2 bases, there was a span of 13 bases. CDR3 nucleotide sequence: TGTGCCAGCAGTGAGGCTATAACCACCAACACCGGGGAGCTGTTTTTT. It encodes CASSEAITTNTGELFF.

The V call is TRBV6-6, the J call TRBJ2-5; TRBD1 or TRBD2 may be the D gene (5 bases each). The V gene lost 2 bases and the J gene lost 1 base, with 14 bases spanning the gap. The length of the CDR3 is 16 residues. From germline, CDR1 is MNHNY and CDR2 SVGAGI (reference sequence). CDR3 DNA sequence: TGTGCCAGCAGTTACGGACGGGGCAACACCCAAGAGACCCAGTACTTC. Protein: CASSYGRGNTQETQYF.

This clonotype was observed once. The rearrangement links TRBV18 to TRBJ2-7, with 12 nucleotides matching TRBD1. Germline CDR1 is KGHSH and CDR2 is LQKENI. This CDR3 is 14 amino acids long. With V trimmed by 6 bases and J by 5 bases, 5 bases remained unmatched. The CDR3 coding sequence is TGTGCCAGCTCTGAGGGACAGGGGGCGAACGAGCAGTACTTC. It specifies CASSEGQGANEQYF.

The chain uses TRBV5-1 and TRBJ2-1; 10 bases are shared with TRBD1. The germline V gene encodes CDR1 SGHRS and CDR2 YFSETQ. The CDR3 is 15 residues long. V dropped 4 bases and J dropped 8; count of bases not matched to a gene: 9. The chain's CDR3 is CASSARDRGRDEQFF. The CDR3 coding sequence is TGCGCCAGCAGCGCCCGGGACAGGGGAAGGGATGAGCAGTTCTTC.

This rearrangement joins TRBV9 to TRBJ1-6; possible D gene TRBD1, 6 bases. Germline assignment: CDR1 SGDLS and CDR2 YYNGEE. CDR3 size: 19 residues. Trimming took off 2 bases at V and 0 bases at J, with 18 bases between the two ends. The CDR3 sequence: CASSVLVGGGSSYNSPLHF. As DNA, the CDR3 is TGTGCCAGCAGCGTTCTAGTGGGGGGCGGAAGCTCCTATAATTCACCCCTCCACTTT.

V and J are TRBV20-1 and TRBJ1-1, with a possible D match to TRBD1 (5 bases). Germline loops: CDR1 DFQATT, CDR2 SNEGSKA (reference sequence). The germline V and J ends were trimmed by 5 bases and 4 bases, with 11 bases remaining between them. The CDR3 is made up of 12 amino acids. The CDR3 nucleotides are TGCAGTGCTCCTCACGGGGGCACTGAAGCTTTCTTT. Encoded protein: CSAPHGGTEAFF.

This chain joins TRBV4-3 and TRBJ2-3; 8 bases align to TRBD2. The J segment lost 6 bases and the V segment lost 3 bases, leaving 8 bases of the junction unmatched. CDR1 is LGHNA, CDR2 YSLEER, per germline. The CDR3 consists of 15 residues. The CDR3 is CASSQTGTRVDTQYF. CDR3 sequence (DNA): TGCGCCAGCAGCCAGACCGGGACTAGGGTGGATACGCAGTATTTT.

The chain joins TRBV18 to TRBJ1-1, with a possible D match to TRBD1 (5 bases). Germline V gene sequence: CDR1 KGHSH, CDR2 LQKENI. This CDR3 spans 15 amino acids. Trimming removed 3 bases at V and 1 base at J, with 12 bases between. The CDR3 sequence: CASSPLGQTNTEAFF. CDR3 in DNA: TGTGCCAGCTCACCCCTGGGGCAGACGAACACTGAAGCTTTCTTT.

V gene TRBV6-2 or TRBV6-3 combines with J gene TRBJ2-3; tentative D call: TRBD2 (5 bases). CDR1 and CDR2 (germline): MNHEY, SVGEGT. Trimming shortened V by 5 bases and J by 4 bases, and 16 bases separated the two germline ends. This CDR3 spans 15 amino acids. CDR3 sequence reads: CASSDSLLGADTQYF. DNA for the CDR3: TGTGCCAGCAGTGATAGCCTACTCGGGGCAGATACGCAGTATTTT.

This sequence joins TRBV6-5 and TRBJ2-1, with unresolved D. CDR3 size: 11 residues. Per germline, CDR1 MNHEY and CDR2 SVGAGI. V dropped 2 bases and J dropped 14 bases, with 10 bases sitting between them. CDR3 DNA: TGTGCCAGCAGTTACCTGGGTGCGGAGTTCTTC. Residues: CASSYLGAEFF.

The V call is TRBV19, the J call TRBJ1-1, with a possible D match to TRBD1 (5 bases). Deletions cut 5 bases from V and 1 base from J, with 11 bases between. The CDR3 runs to 14 residues. Germline assignment: CDR1 LNHDA and CDR2 SQIVND (reference sequence). In nucleotides, the CDR3 is TGTGCCAGTAGTTTCGGACACCAGAACACTGAAGCTTTCTTT. Protein: CASSFGHQNTEAFF.

The chain uses TRBV6-2 or TRBV6-3 and TRBJ2-2, with a tentative D call TRBD2 (6 bases). The ends were cut back, 0 bases at V and 4 bases at J, with 6 bases in the middle. Per germline, CDR1 MNHEY and CDR2 SVGEGT. The CDR3 is made up of 14 amino acids. The CDR3 region is CASSYSRGTGELFF. DNA for the CDR3: TGTGCCAGCAGTTACTCGCGGGGCACCGGGGAGCTGTTTTTT.

The chain uses TRBV6-2 or TRBV6-3 and TRBJ1-1; D might be TRBD1 (6 bases). Between the trimmed V and J ends, which lost 7 bases and 5 bases, there was a span of 20 bases. Looked up from germline, CDR1 is MNHEY and CDR2 is SVGEGT. The CDR3 spans 15 residues. The CDR3 bases are TGTGCCAGCATGGGGATGGAGGGCCAGGGGACTGAAGCTTTCTTT. This codes for CASMGMEGQGTEAFF.

The gene calls are TRBV27 and TRBJ2-2, with D perhaps TRBD2 (6 bases). Trimming cost V 3 bases and J 8 bases, with 13 bases left between them. Germline CDR1 is MNHEY and CDR2 is SMNVEV (reference sequence). This CDR3 region has 14 residues. The CDR3 DNA follows: TGTGCCAGCAGTTTGGGAAGGGAGGCTGGGGAGCTGTTTTTT. This encodes CASSLGREAGELFF.

V and J are TRBV20-1 and TRBJ1-2; 9 nucleotides line up with TRBD1. This CDR3 is built from 13 residues. Per the germline V gene, CDR1 is DFQATT and CDR2 is SNEGSKA (reference sequence). In DNA, the CDR3 is TGCAGCCAAACAGGGGGCGCGGACTATGGCTACACCTTC. This translates into CSQTGGADYGYTF.

This clonotype was seen a few times. The chain recombines TRBV5-1 with TRBJ2-5; D ambiguous. V was pared by 1 base and J by 3 bases, with 10 bases between. From germline, CDR1 is SGHRS and CDR2 YFSETQ. The CDR3 spans 14 residues. CDR3 in amino acids: CASSLYPKEETQYF. CDR3 nucleotide sequence: TGCGCCAGCAGCTTGTATCCCAAGGAAGAGACCCAGTACTTC.

This clonotype was picked up one time. The chain couples TRBV5-6 to TRBJ1-2; tentative D call: TRBD1 (5 bases). Trimming removed 1 base at V and 3 bases at J, with 10 bases between. Germline loops: CDR1 SGHDT, CDR2 YYEEEE. There are 14 residues in the CDR3. Here the CDR3 reads CASSLRGVYYGYTF. Written as DNA, the CDR3 is TGTGCCAGCAGCTTGAGGGGAGTTTACTATGGCTACACCTTC.

The V call is TRBV11-2, the J call TRBJ2-7, with TRBD2 matching over 9 bases. The V gene end was trimmed by 5 bases and the J gene end by 0 bases; junction bases not matched to a gene: 11. The CDR3 runs to 17 residues. Germline CDR1 and CDR2: SGHAT and FQNNGV. The CDR3, as DNA: TGTGCCAGCAGCGCGTTACCGGGACTAGCAGACTCCTACGAGCAGTACTTC. As protein: CASSALPGLADSYEQYF.

The genes are TRBV3-1 and TRBJ1-2; D is undetermined. This CDR3 spans 13 amino acids. V lost 2 bases and J lost 6, with 10 bases in between. In germline, CDR1 is LGHDT, CDR2 YNNKEL (reference sequence). The chain's CDR3 is CASSQLVGNGYTF. The DNA for the CDR3 is TGTGCCAGCAGCCAATTGGTGGGTAATGGCTACACCTTC.

The CDR3 sequence is CASSLRAQYQETQYF. The CDR3 DNA sequence: TGTGCCAGCAGTTTACGGGCACAGTACCAAGAGACCCAGTACTTC. The chain joins TRBV12-3 or TRBV12-4 to TRBJ2-5; D gene ambiguous. There are 15 residues in the CDR3. V lost 2 bases to trimming and J lost 0 bases, with 10 bases between them.